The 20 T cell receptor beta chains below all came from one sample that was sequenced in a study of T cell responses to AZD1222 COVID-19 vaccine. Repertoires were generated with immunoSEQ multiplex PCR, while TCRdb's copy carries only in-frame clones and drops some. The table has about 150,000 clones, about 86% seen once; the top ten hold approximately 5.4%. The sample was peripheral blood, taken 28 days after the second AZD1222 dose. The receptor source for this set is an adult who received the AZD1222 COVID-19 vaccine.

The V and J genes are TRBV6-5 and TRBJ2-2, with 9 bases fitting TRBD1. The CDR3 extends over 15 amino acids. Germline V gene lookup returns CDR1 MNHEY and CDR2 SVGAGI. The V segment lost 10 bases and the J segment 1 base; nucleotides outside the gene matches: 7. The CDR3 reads CAIRRDRVNTGELFF. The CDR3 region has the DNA TGTGCCATCAGGAGGGACAGGGTGAACACCGGGGAGCTGTTTTTT.

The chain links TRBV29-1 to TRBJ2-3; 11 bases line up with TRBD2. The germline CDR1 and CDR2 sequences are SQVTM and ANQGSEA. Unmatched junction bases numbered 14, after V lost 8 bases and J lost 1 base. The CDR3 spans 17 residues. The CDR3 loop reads CSPMGLAGGHGTDTQYF. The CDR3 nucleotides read TGCAGCCCCATGGGTCTAGCGGGAGGACATGGCACAGATACGCAGTATTTT.

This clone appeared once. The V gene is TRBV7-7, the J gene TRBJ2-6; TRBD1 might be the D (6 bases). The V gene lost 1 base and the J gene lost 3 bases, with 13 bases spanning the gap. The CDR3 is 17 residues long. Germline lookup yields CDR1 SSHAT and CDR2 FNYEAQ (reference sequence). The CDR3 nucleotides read TGTGCCAGCAGCTTAGAATCTGGGGGCGGTGGGGCCAACGTCCTGACTTTC. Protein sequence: CASSLESGGGGANVLTF.

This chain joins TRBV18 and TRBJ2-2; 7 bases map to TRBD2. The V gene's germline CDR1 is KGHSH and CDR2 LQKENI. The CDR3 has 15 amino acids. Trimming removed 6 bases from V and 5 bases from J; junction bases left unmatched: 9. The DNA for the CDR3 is TGTGCCAGCTCTTATGGACGGCGGGGGACCGGGGAGCTGTTTTTT. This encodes CASSYGRRGTGELFF. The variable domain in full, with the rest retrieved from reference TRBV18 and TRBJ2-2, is NAGVMQNPRHLVRRRGQEARLRCSPMKGHSHVYWYRQLPEEGLKFMVYLQKENIIDESGMPKERFSAEFPKEGPSILRIQQVVRGDSAAYFCASSYGRRGTGELFFGEGSRLTVL.

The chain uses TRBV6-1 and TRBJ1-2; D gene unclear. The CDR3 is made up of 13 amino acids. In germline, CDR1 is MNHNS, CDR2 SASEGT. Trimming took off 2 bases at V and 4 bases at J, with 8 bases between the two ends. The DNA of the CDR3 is TGTGCCAGCAGTGAAAACCGGGGCTATGGCTACACCTTC. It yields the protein CASSENRGYGYTF.

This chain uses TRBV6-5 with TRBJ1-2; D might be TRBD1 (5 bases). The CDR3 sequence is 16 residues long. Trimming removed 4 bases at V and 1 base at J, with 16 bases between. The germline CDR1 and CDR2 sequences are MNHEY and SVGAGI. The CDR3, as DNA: TGTGCCAGCAGTTCGACCTTAAGGGGTCGTAACTATGGCTACACCTTC. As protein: CASSSTLRGRNYGYTF.

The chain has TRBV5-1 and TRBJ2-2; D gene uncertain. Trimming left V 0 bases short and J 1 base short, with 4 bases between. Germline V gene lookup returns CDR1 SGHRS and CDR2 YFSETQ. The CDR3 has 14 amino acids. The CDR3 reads CASSLAVNTGELFF. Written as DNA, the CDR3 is TGCGCCAGCAGCTTGGCAGTGAACACCGGGGAGCTGTTTTTT.

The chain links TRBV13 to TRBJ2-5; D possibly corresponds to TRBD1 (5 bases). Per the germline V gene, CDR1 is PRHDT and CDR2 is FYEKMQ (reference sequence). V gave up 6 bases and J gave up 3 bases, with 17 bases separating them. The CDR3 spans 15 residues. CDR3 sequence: CASRPYSLGEETQYF. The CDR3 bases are TGTGCCAGCAGACCCTATTCCCTAGGGGAAGAGACCCAGTACTTC.

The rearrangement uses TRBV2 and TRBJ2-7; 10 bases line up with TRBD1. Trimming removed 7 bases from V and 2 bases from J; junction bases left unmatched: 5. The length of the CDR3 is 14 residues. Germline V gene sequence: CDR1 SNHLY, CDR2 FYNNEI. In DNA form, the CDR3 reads TGTGCCAGCACCGGAGGGACAGGGGCCTACGAGCAGTACTTC. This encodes CASTGGTGAYEQYF.

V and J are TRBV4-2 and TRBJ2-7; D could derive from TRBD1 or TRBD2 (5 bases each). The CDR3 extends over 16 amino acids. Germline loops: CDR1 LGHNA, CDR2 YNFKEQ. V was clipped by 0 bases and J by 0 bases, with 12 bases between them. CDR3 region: CASSQDSGTISYEQYF. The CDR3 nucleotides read TGTGCCAGCAGCCAAGATTCTGGGACCATCTCCTACGAGCAGTACTTC.

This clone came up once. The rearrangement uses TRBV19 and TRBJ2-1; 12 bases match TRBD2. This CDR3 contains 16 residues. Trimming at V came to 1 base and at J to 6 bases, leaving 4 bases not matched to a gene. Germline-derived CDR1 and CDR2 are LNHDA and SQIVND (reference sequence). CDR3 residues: CASSIVTSGGRNEQFF. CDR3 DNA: TGTGCCAGTAGTATAGTCACTAGCGGGGGGCGCAATGAGCAGTTCTTC. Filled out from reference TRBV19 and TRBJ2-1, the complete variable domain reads DGGITQSPKYLFRKEGQNVTLSCEQNLNHDAMYWYRQDPGQGLRLIYYSQIVNDFQKGDIAEGYSVSREKKESFPLTVTSAQKNPTAFYLCASSIVTSGGRNEQFFGPGTRLTVL.

CDR3 in amino acids: CATSGREILAVGNEQFF. CDR3 DNA sequence: TGTGCCACCAGCGGCCGGGAAATACTAGCGGTAGGGAATGAGCAGTTCTTC. The chain carries TRBV15 and TRBJ2-1; 8 bases map to TRBD2. V lost 5 bases, J lost 7 bases, and 16 bases stayed unmatched. Germline V gene lookup returns CDR1 LNHNV and CDR2 YYDKDF (reference sequence). CDR3 length equals 17 residues.

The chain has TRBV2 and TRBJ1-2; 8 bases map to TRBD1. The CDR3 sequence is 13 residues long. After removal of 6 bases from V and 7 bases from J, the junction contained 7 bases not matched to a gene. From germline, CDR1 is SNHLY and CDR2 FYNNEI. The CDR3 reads CASSVDRGGGYTF. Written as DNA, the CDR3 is TGTGCCAGCAGCGTCGACAGGGGAGGTGGCTACACCTTC.

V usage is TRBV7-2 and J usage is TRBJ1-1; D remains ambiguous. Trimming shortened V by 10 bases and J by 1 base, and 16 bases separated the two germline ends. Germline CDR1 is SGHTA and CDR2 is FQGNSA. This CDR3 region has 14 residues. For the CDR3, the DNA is TGTGCCACTACCCTATCACCAAAGAACACTGAAGCTTTCTTT. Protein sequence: CATTLSPKNTEAFF.

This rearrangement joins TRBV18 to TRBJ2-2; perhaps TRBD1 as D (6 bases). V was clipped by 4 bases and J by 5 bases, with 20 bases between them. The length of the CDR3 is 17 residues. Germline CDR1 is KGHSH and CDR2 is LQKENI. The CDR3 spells CASSRQQGPLRTGELFF. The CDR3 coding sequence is TGTGCCAGCTCACGACAACAGGGCCCCCTGAGGACCGGGGAGCTGTTTTTT. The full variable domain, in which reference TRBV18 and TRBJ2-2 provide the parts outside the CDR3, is NAGVMQNPRHLVRRRGQEARLRCSPMKGHSHVYWYRQLPEEGLKFMVYLQKENIIDESGMPKERFSAEFPKEGPSILRIQQVVRGDSAAYFCASSRQQGPLRTGELFFGEGSRLTVL.

This chain's CDR3 is CASSLGGRAGNTIYF. The CDR3 bases are TGTGCCAGCAGTTTAGGAGGCAGGGCTGGAAACACCATATATTTT. This rearrangement joins TRBV28 to TRBJ1-3; D possibly corresponds to TRBD1 (5 bases). The CDR3 contains 15 residues. Germline V lookup: CDR1 MDHEN, CDR2 SYDVKM. The V gene lost 2 bases and the J gene lost 2 bases, with 10 bases spanning the gap.

The CDR3: CATSRKTQGGQPQHF. The CDR3 nucleotides are TGTGCCACCAGCAGAAAAACGCAGGGTGGTCAGCCCCAGCATTTT. This chain uses TRBV15 with TRBJ1-5, with D possibly being TRBD1 (5 bases). Deletions cut 2 bases from V and 6 bases from J, with 14 bases between. This CDR3 comprises 15 residues. Per germline, CDR1 LNHNV and CDR2 YYDKDF (reference sequence).

CDR3 region: CASRGPVNTEAFF. The CDR3 nucleotides are TGTGCCAGCAGGGGGCCGGTGAACACTGAAGCTTTCTTT. The chain combines TRBV28 with TRBJ1-1, with D maybe TRBD1 (5 bases). Trimming pared 6 bases from V and 0 bases from J, leaving 8 bases between. CDR1 and CDR2 (germline): MDHEN, SYDVKM. The CDR3 runs 13 residues.

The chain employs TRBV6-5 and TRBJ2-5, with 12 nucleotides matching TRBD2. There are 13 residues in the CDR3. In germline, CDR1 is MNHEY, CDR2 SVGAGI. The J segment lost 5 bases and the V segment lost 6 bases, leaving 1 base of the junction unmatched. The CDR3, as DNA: TGTGCCAGCAGGCTAGCGGGAGGGGAGACCCAGTACTTC. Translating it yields CASRLAGGETQYF.

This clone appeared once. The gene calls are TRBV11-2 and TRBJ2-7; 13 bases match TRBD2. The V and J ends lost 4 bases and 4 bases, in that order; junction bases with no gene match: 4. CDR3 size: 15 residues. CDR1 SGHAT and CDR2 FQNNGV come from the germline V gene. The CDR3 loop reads CASSSWTSGGYEQYF. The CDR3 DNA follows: TGTGCCAGCAGCTCATGGACTAGCGGGGGTTACGAGCAGTACTTC.